This TCR beta chain is from a study of identical twins. This clonotype occurred many times. What it recognizes is unknown. V was clipped by 7 bases and J by 0 bases, with 21 bases between them. The CDR3 has 17 residues. From germline, CDR1 is MNHNS and CDR2 SASEGT. TCRdb reanalysed the 5' RACE reads using MiXCR and keeps one entry per CDR3 protein. The table has around 500,000 distinct CDR3 sequences, about 14% seen once; the top ten hold around 0.57%. Study outcomes and limitations: With abundant cord blood beta clonotypes, insertions were fewer; memory repertoires showed no such pattern. Out-of-frame alpha sequences common to twins exhibited a surplus of low generation probability. Diverse VJ usage suggested most zero-insertion clonotypes were not invariant T cells.

The sample was also linked to a second study, of yellow fever vaccine responses in identical twins. In that study: Twins' vaccine T cell response reportedly gave the appearance of partial convergence and partial personalization.

The chain has TRBV6-1 and TRBJ2-5, with D perhaps TRBD1 (6 bases). The source is a woman aged 18-29 years in good health. Sequencing was done on a sample of CD4+ T cells sorted from blood. CDR3 loop: CASTQRGNRVYQETQYF. The CDR3 DNA is TGTGCCAGCACCCAGAGGGGAAACAGGGTGTACCAAGAGACCCAGTACTTC.